A selection of T cell receptor beta chains follows, all from one sample in a study of blood T cells in healthy people across ages. TCRdb re-derived calls from the 5' RACE reads in MiXCR, one entry per CDR3 protein. Of 750,000 to 850,000 distinct CDR3 sequences listed, roughly 25% are singletons. The same sample was also studied in work on T cells of mothers and their children.

Input material: blood. These receptors all come from a boy aged 5-17 years in good health. Both conserved end residues are part of each CDR3. The D gene is left open where the match is weak. Rows may omit the clone size; those that give it use once, few, many or a size class.

NA	TRBV5-1	few	TRBJ2-1	CASSLAGRDEQFF	TGCGCCAGCAGCTTGGCGGGCCGGGATGAGCAGTTCTTC
NA	TRBV4-3	NA	TRBJ2-7	CASSQRRSYEQYF	TGCGCCAGCAGCCAGCGACGGTCCTACGAGCAGTACTTC
TRBD2	TRBV5-1	NA	TRBJ2-3	CASSPRRTSGDADTQYF	TGCGCCAGCAGCCCAAGAAGGACTAGCGGGGACGCAGATACGCAGTATTTT
NA	TRBV20-1	few	TRBJ1-1	CSALQTRNTEAFF	TGCAGTGCTTTACAAACCAGGAACACTGAAGCTTTCTTT
NA	TRBV4-3	few	TRBJ2-3	CASSQDWDDTDTQYF	TGCGCCAGCAGCCAAGATTGGGACGACACAGATACGCAGTATTTT
TRBD1	TRBV6-5	NA	TRBJ2-5	CASRMNTGEETQYF	TGTGCCAGCAGAATGAATACAGGGGAAGAGACCCAGTACTTC
TRBD1	TRBV6-6	once	TRBJ1-4	CASSGTGGAREKLFF	TGTGCCAGCAGTGGGACAGGGGGCGCAAGGGAAAAACTGTTTTTT
NA	TRBV4-3	NA	TRBJ1-1	CASSQESRTYTEAFF	TGCGCCAGCAGCCAAGAGAGCAGGACGTACACTGAAGCTTTCTTT
NA	TRBV12-3/TRBV12-4	NA	TRBJ2-5	CASSFHQGGQETQYF	TGTGCCAGCAGTTTCCATCAGGGTGGACAAGAGACCCAGTACTTC
NA	TRBV7-2	few	TRBJ2-2	CASSSDFVSGELFF	TGTGCCAGCAGCTCGGATTTTGTGTCCGGGGAGCTGTTTTTT
TRBD1	TRBV5-5	few	TRBJ1-2	CASEDRGQANYGYTF	TGTGCCAGCGAGGACAGGGGCCAAGCTAACTATGGCTACACCTTC
NA	TRBV21-1	NA	TRBJ2-7	CASSQLRRDEQYF	TGTGCCAGCAGCCAACTAAGGAGGGACGAGCAGTACTTC